This entry concerns a single T cell receptor (beta chain). This clone appeared a single time. Its antigen remains undetermined. No much larger clone is present one base from it, and per-base qualities are unavailable. CDR1 and CDR2 are drawn from the germline V gene (reference sequence): MNHNY, SVGAGI. Trimming takes 2 bases from V and 5 bases from J, and the germline ends sit 7 bases apart. The CDR3 has 14 amino acids, counting the end cysteine and phenylalanine. Just CDR3 DNA is preserved here, 42 bases in frame from base 1. The data are from a study of shared clonotypes between healthy human individuals (dated by TCRdb to the early 2020s). A note on the overall study: Three men and a couple of women, aged 18 to 49 years, made up the cohort. Leukapheresis yielded between about 0.85 and 9 billion PBMCs per donor. To estimate repertoire size and how much clonotype sharing occurs between individuals, the study deeply sequenced the blood TCR repertoires of five healthy adults. For each donor, three plates each were used for CD4 naive and CD4 memory, two plates were used for CD8 naive, and one plate was used for CD8 memory. Libraries were prepared and TCR repertoires were sequenced by different laboratories using diverse techniques, in order to increase sequencing depth and limit assay-specific biases. Here is what the overall study found, with its caveats: Based on pairwise subsampling, the degree of clonotype sharing among donors was expected to be affected by sequencing depth. Sampling was restricted to blood, and TCR repertoires in tissues likely differ from the TCR repertoires found in blood. Incomplete sequencing was indicated by rarefaction of sorted-subset datasets, despite the large sequencing depth. Because the study included a small number of donors, the genetic and exposure-history diversity represented was limited. Larger estimated clonotype richness was generally found for naive subsets than for memory subsets. Compared with non-shared clonotypes, clonotypes shared by all four sorted-subset donors had higher generation probabilities. Across four donors, 5% to 6% of naive CD4, roughly 3.5% of naive CD8, about 2% of memory CD4, and about 0.4% of memory CD8 clonotypes were shared.

TCR CDR3 regions were amplified from genomic DNA by multiplex PCR using the deep immunoSEQ assay. Extracted genomic DNA from each cell subset was distributed evenly across all wells of several immunoSEQ 96-well plates, and each plate was treated as a replicate. For sorted subsets, each replicate PCR was loaded with 200 ng genomic DNA, equivalent to some 27,000 T cell genomes. The purified libraries were quantified using a Qubit 3.0 fluorometer, sized with a Bioanalyzer 2100, and then quantified again using the KAPA Library Quantification kit. A separate single-read 150-cycle Illumina NextSeq 550 flow cell was used to sequence each immunoSEQ 96-well plate. As for the authors' bioinformatics: Because the immunoSEQ output included only junctional sequences and no quality scores, the filtering could not be the same as the filtering used for full-length reads. Sequences were annotated with PyIR, a Python wrapper for IgBLAST v1.9, using IMGT germline references to assign V/J genes and CDR3. Reads were removed for weak V/J assignments (E-value above 1e-6), missing CDR3, stop codons, out-of-frame junctions, or ambiguous translated residues. V3J clonotypes were defined as sequences sharing an identical inferred V gene, J gene, and CDR3 amino acid sequence. The percentage overlap between two repertoires was calculated by dividing the number of shared unique clonotypes by the size of the smaller repertoire. Repertoire richness was assessed with RTK rarefaction, the Chao1 estimator, and Recon v2.1 estimates of unobserved clonotypes. For all TCRbeta clonotypes obtained by the gDNA method from several donors, generation probabilities were computed with OLGA. The table was pulled from immuneACCESS by TCRdb, which kept in-frame rearrangements only. Such tables lose some clones; where checked, under half of the loss comes from unresolved V genes, and the rest has no known cause. V and J calls plus clone size are reproduced from that table; the DNA served to infer D and trimming. Present in this sample are a few million clones, over 85% of which were seen just once. The leading ten clones occupy over 0.12% of the sample.

Donors were healthy HIV-negative adults with no recently reported acute infections or vaccinations. Only Caucasian adults living in Nashville, Tennessee, USA were represented among the donors. Magnetic negative selection was used to enrich CD4+ T cells, after which naive cells were positively selected on CD45RA and the negative fraction became the memory subset. After blood collection by leukapheresis, PBMCs were isolated using Ficoll-Histopaque density gradient centrifugation and then cryopreserved in the vapor phase of liquid nitrogen. Purity and quantity of every magnetically sorted T cell population were checked by analytical flow cytometry. From each sorted fraction, genomic DNA was isolated and quantified by UV absorbance on a Nanodrop 2000c.

The receptor's source is a man between 18 and 29 years old in good health. The rearranged segments are TRBV6-6 and TRBJ1-6, with the identity of the D gene unclear. Material: naive CD4+ T cells sorted from blood. According to the study, the label for this sample's cell subset or site signals: CD45RA+ positively selected. CDR3 protein: CASSYGENNSPLHF. The base sequence is TGTGCCAGCAGTTACGGAGAGAATAATTCACCCCTCCACTTT.